This TCR beta chain emerged from a study of human T cells and chemical hapten exposure. For the study at large: There were per-sample TCR yield variations, arising mainly from small pooled library volume differences.

From the RACE reads, TCRdb called clonotypes with MiXCR, one entry per CDR3 protein. The table has 300,000 to 400,000 distinct CDR3 sequences, approximately 6.3% seen once. Sample time point: patch test 1, 2 weeks after DPC sensitization. Treatment here: therapeutic diphenylcyclopropenone sensitization with weekly scalp DPC. At patch-test visits, sampling came before the patch test. Germline V gene sequence: CDR1 LNHDA, CDR2 SQIVND (reference sequence). V was pared by 3 bases and J by 5 bases, with 19 bases between. The CDR3 spans 16 residues. The input for sequencing was whole blood, taken in connection with sensitization to the hapten diphenylcyclopropenone (DPC). The clonotype originates from a young woman with alopecia areata. Some clones in this sample may be carry-over from other donors' samples. This sequence joins TRBV19 and TRBJ1-1; D is perhaps TRBD1 (6 bases). CDR3 residues: CASSIVWTDRGTEAFF. For the CDR3, the DNA is TGTGCCAGTAGTATCGTTTGGACAGATCGGGGGACTGAAGCTTTCTTT.